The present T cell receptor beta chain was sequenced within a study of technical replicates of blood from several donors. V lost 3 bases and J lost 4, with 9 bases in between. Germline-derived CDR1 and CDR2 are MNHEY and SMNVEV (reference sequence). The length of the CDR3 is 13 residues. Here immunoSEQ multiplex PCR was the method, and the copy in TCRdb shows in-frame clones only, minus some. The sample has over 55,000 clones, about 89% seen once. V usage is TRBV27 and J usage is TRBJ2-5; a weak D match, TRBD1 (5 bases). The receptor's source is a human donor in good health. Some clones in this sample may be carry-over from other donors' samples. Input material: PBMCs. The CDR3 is CASSFRQRETQYF. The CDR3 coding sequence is TGTGCCAGCAGTTTCCGACAGAGAGAGACCCAGTACTTC.